The 29 T cell receptor beta chains in this list originate from one sample, sequenced in a study of OX40 agonist ivuxolimab in advanced cancers. Profiling relied on immunoSEQ multiplex PCR, and the TCRdb table lists in-frame clones only, not all of them. This sample yields about 11,000 clones, of which 80% are seen a single time; approximately 14% belongs to the top ten. Sequenced material: CD4+ or CD8+ T cells sorted from blood, taken in a trial of the OX40 agonist ivuxolimab. These receptor sequences come from an adult with an advanced solid tumor such as melanoma, head and neck, liver or kidney cancer.

The J gene is TRBJ2-3, the V gene TRBV18; no firm D call. The CDR3 runs 14 residues. Germline V lookup: CDR1 KGHSH, CDR2 LQKENI. V lost 5 bases and J 6 bases, leaving 15 bases between the germline ends. The CDR3 spells CASSEDWRADTQYF. The DNA of the CDR3 is TGTGCCAGCTCAGAAGATTGGCGCGCGGATACGCAGTATTTT.

J is TRBJ2-3 and V is TRBV5-1; no clear D gene. The CDR3 length is 15 residues. Germline V gene sequence: CDR1 SGHRS, CDR2 YFSETQ. Trimming pared 4 bases from V and 3 bases from J, leaving 15 bases between. The CDR3, as DNA: TGCGCCAGCAGCCCGGACGATTATGGAACAGATACGCAGTATTTT. This sequence encodes CASSPDDYGTDTQYF.

This clone was observed a few times. The chain joins TRBV19 to TRBJ1-6; D is possibly TRBD1 (5 bases). The V and J ends lost 9 bases and 10 bases respectively, with 16 bases between them. Per the germline V gene, CDR1 is LNHDA and CDR2 is SQIVND (reference sequence). The CDR3 sequence is 13 residues long. CDR3 sequence: CASQERGASPLHF. For the CDR3, the DNA is TGTGCCAGCCAGGAGAGAGGGGCGTCACCCCTCCACTTT.

This CDR3 is CASSHPTGGFEAFF. The DNA of the CDR3 is TGTGCCAGCAGTCATCCAACGGGAGGGTTTGAAGCTTTCTTT. This chain joins TRBV7-8 and TRBJ1-1; D uncertain. Trimming cost V 6 bases and J 7 bases, with 18 bases left between them. Per the germline V gene, CDR1 is SGHVS and CDR2 is FQNEAQ. The CDR3 has 14 amino acids.

The chain combines TRBV4-1 with TRBJ1-1, with D unclear. The germline CDR1 and CDR2 sequences are MGHRA and YSYEKL. Deletions cut 5 bases from V and 3 bases from J, with 16 bases between. The CDR3 runs to 15 residues. The DNA for the CDR3 is TGCGCCAGCAGCTACTTAACAATCGGGGACACTGAAGCTTTCTTT. It yields the protein CASSYLTIGDTEAFF.

The chain links TRBV5-5 to TRBJ2-3; TRBD2 agrees at 12 bases. The CDR3 is made up of 16 amino acids. The V segment lost 5 bases and the J segment 5 bases; nucleotides outside the gene matches: 9. Germline CDR1 and CDR2: SGHKS and YYEKEE (reference sequence). CDR3 residues: CASSRELAGGRDTQYF. CDR3 bases: TGTGCCAGCAGTCGCGAACTAGCGGGGGGACGAGATACGCAGTATTTT.

The V call is TRBV21-1, the J call TRBJ1-2. TRBV21-1 is assigned pseudogene status. The CDR3 runs 11 residues. The CDR3 is CASSKEGGYTF. The CDR3, as DNA: TGTGCCAGCAGCAAAGAGGGTGGCTACACCTTC.

This clone was counted a few times. The rearrangement joins TRBV7-9 to TRBJ2-2; D is unresolved. Deletions cut 5 bases from V and 3 bases from J, with 10 bases between. CDR1 SEHNR and CDR2 FQNEAQ come from the germline V gene (reference sequence). This CDR3 spans 14 amino acids. In DNA form, the CDR3 reads TGTGCCAGCAGCCCTACACTGGACACCGGGGAGCTGTTTTTT. As protein: CASSPTLDTGELFF.

J is TRBJ1-1 and V is TRBV13; D might be TRBD1 (5 bases). The CDR3 runs to 13 residues. The V end was cut by 0 bases, the J end by 4 bases, with 6 bases between. Looked up from germline, CDR1 is PRHDT and CDR2 is FYEKMQ (reference sequence). CDR3 amino acids: CASSLGGVTEAFF. In DNA, the CDR3 is TGTGCCAGCAGCTTAGGGGGGGTCACTGAAGCTTTCTTT.

The chain employs TRBV5-8 and TRBJ1-1, with a possible D match to TRBD1 (6 bases). CDR1 is SGHTS, CDR2 YDEGEE, per germline. Trimming pared 2 bases from V and 4 bases from J, leaving 18 bases between. The CDR3 spans 16 residues. As DNA, the CDR3 is TGTGCCAGCAGCTTTAGGACAGTGGGACTAGTCACTGAAGCTTTCTTT. It encodes CASSFRTVGLVTEAFF.

The chain employs TRBV27 and TRBJ1-5; D is possibly TRBD1 (5 bases). V was shortened by 4 bases and J by 6 bases, with 13 bases between the two germline ends. Per the germline V gene, CDR1 is MNHEY and CDR2 is SMNVEV (reference sequence). The CDR3 has 14 residues. The CDR3 protein is CASSSWGGGQPQHF. The DNA for the CDR3 is TGTGCCAGCAGTTCATGGGGGGGAGGTCAGCCCCAGCATTTT.

This clone showed up just once. The J gene is TRBJ2-2, the V gene TRBV19; tentatively, D is TRBD2 (5 bases). This CDR3 is 16 amino acids long. The germline V gene encodes CDR1 LNHDA and CDR2 SQIVND (reference sequence). V was trimmed by 8 bases and J by 5 bases, leaving 21 bases between them. CDR3 nucleotide sequence: TGTGCCAGTCAATCTGCCTCCGGAGGACGGACCGGGGAGCTGTTTTTT. Amino acids: CASQSASGGRTGELFF.

This sequence joins TRBV6-4 and TRBJ1-1; D is unresolved. Trimming stripped 6 bases from V and 0 bases from J, with 8 bases between. This CDR3 contains 13 residues. Germline values: CDR1 MRHNA, CDR2 SNTAGT. The CDR3 region is CASSPNMNTEAFF. The CDR3 nucleotides read TGTGCCAGCAGCCCAAATATGAACACTGAAGCTTTCTTT.

The chain combines TRBV5-5 with TRBJ2-1; D possibly matches TRBD1 or TRBD2 (5 bases each). Germline CDR1 SGHKS, CDR2 YYEKEE (reference sequence). V was cut by 4 bases and J by 2 bases, with 7 bases left in between. This CDR3 has 13 residues. The CDR3 region has the DNA TGTGCCAGCAGCGGGGGTCCCTACAATGAGCAGTTCTTC. Protein sequence: CASSGGPYNEQFF. Drawing the rest from reference TRBV5-5 and TRBJ2-1, the complete variable domain is DAGVTQSPTHLIKTRGQQVTLRCSPISGHKSVSWYQQVLGQGPQFIFQYYEKEERGRGNFPDRFSARQFPNYSSELNVNALLLGDSALYLCASSGGPYNEQFFGPGTRLTVL.

The chain combines TRBV27 with TRBJ1-2; 9 positions match TRBD1. This CDR3 spans 17 amino acids. Trimming removed 4 bases from V and 4 bases from J; junction bases left unmatched: 13. The germline V gene has CDR1 MNHEY and CDR2 SMNVEV (reference sequence). CDR3: CASSSSGTGKSSYGYTF. The CDR3 nucleotides are TGTGCCAGCAGTTCATCGGGGACAGGGAAGTCTAGCTATGGCTACACCTTC.

The chain uses TRBV13 and TRBJ2-3; 7 positions agree with TRBD1. The V gene's germline CDR1 is PRHDT and CDR2 FYEKMQ (reference sequence). V lost 1 base to trimming and J lost 8 bases; unmatched junction nucleotides: 3. The CDR3 consists of 13 residues. CDR3 in amino acids: CASSLEDRPTQYF. The CDR3 region has the DNA TGTGCCAGCAGCTTAGAGGACAGGCCTACGCAGTATTTT.

The chain links TRBV9 to TRBJ1-2; possibly TRBD1 for D (5 bases). The CDR3 has 16 residues. Germline V gene lookup returns CDR1 SGDLS and CDR2 YYNGEE. V was shortened by 4 bases and J by 2 bases, with 18 bases between the two germline ends. Here the CDR3 DNA reads TGTGCCAGCAGCCCCGCGATGCCCGGGGGGAACTATGGCTACACCTTC. Translation: CASSPAMPGGNYGYTF.

V is TRBV27 and J is TRBJ2-7, with D unresolved. CDR1 and CDR2 from the germline V gene are MNHEY and SMNVEV (reference sequence). CDR3 length: 15 residues. V lost 5 bases and J 2 bases, leaving 16 bases between the germline ends. CDR3 sequence reads: CASSPMGPPPYEQYF. Written as DNA, the CDR3 is TGTGCCAGCAGTCCGATGGGTCCCCCTCCCTACGAGCAGTACTTC.

This sequence joins TRBV4-1 and TRBJ1-4; 8 bases line up with TRBD1. Trimming took 4 bases from V and 5 from J; bases not matched to a gene: 3. Germline CDR1 and CDR2: MGHRA and YSYEKL. This CDR3 is built from 14 residues. CDR3 sequence (DNA): TGCGCCAGCAGCCCCCGGACAGGGAATGAAAAACTGTTTTTT. It translates to CASSPRTGNEKLFF.

This chain links TRBV5-5 with TRBJ1-2; TRBD1 matches at 7 bases. Trimming took 3 bases from V and 9 from J; bases not matched to a gene: 8. From germline, CDR1 is SGHKS and CDR2 YYEKEE (reference sequence). The CDR3 loop spans 13 amino acids. The DNA of the CDR3 is TGTGCCAGCAGCTCCCCGGGACAGCCGAGCTACACCTTC. Translating gives CASSSPGQPSYTF.

In this sample, this clone turned up once. The chain carries TRBV11-2 and TRBJ1-1; TRBD1 aligns across 7 bases. Germline V gene data show CDR1 as SGHAT and CDR2 as FQNNGV. This CDR3 is built from 13 residues. Trimming removed 4 bases from V and 8 bases from J; junction bases left unmatched: 7. Here the CDR3 reads CASSWGGQREAFF. In nucleotides, the CDR3 is TGTGCCAGCAGCTGGGGGGGACAGCGCGAAGCTTTCTTT. The whole variable domain, remainder taken from reference TRBV11-2 and TRBJ1-1, is EAGVAQSPRYKIIEKRQSVAFWCNPISGHATLYWYQQILGQGPKLLIQFQNNGVVDDSQLPKDRFSAERLKGVDSTLKIQPAKLEDSAVYLCASSWGGQREAFFGQGTRLTVV.

With respect to this clone: An end of the junction does not agree with germline; a read error may underlie this. The rearrangement joins TRBV7-3 to TRBJ2-1; no clear D gene. Germline V gives CDR1 SGHTA, CDR2 FQGTGA. This CDR3 has 13 amino acids. The CDR3 DNA reads TGTGCCAGCAGCTCGTCAAGTTACAATGGGCAGTTCTTC. Amino acids: CASSSSSYNGQFF.

J is TRBJ1-1 and V is TRBV14; D is unresolved. Germline CDR1 is SGHDN and CDR2 is FVKESK. The CDR3 is 14 residues long. V was trimmed by 7 bases and J by 1 base, leaving 13 bases between them. The CDR3 is CASISVGENTEAFF. The CDR3 bases are TGTGCCAGCATCTCCGTCGGGGAGAACACTGAAGCTTTCTTT.

The gene calls are TRBV7-9 and TRBJ1-2; D gene ambiguous. The CDR3 has 13 amino acids. V was cut by 11 bases and J by 2 bases, with 15 bases left in between. In germline, CDR1 is SEHNR, CDR2 FQNEAQ (reference sequence). The CDR3 loop is CACLGPRNYGYTF. The DNA of the CDR3 is TGTGCCTGTTTGGGTCCTCGAAACTATGGCTACACCTTC.

The chain recombines TRBV4-2 with TRBJ1-1; D is uncertain. The V gene's germline CDR1 is LGHNA and CDR2 YNFKEQ. The CDR3 is made up of 13 amino acids. V lost 5 bases to trimming and J lost 11 bases, with 18 bases between them. The CDR3 DNA follows: TGTGCCAGCAGCATCCTCAGTTCCGGGTCGGCTTTCTTT. This sequence encodes CASSILSSGSAFF.

This clone was counted only a few times. This rearrangement joins TRBV6-5 to TRBJ2-5, with 13 bases matching TRBD2. The CDR3 loop spans 15 amino acids. The V gene end was trimmed by 6 bases and the J gene end by 5 bases; junction bases not matched to a gene: 6. Germline CDR1 is MNHEY and CDR2 is SVGAGI. In DNA form, the CDR3 reads TGTGCCAGCAGGAGACTAGCGGGGGGTGGTGAGACCCAGTACTTC. It codes for CASRRLAGGGETQYF.

J is TRBJ2-1 and V is TRBV9; a weak D match, TRBD2 (6 bases). The CDR3 covers 17 residues. CDR1 and CDR2 (germline): SGDLS, YYNGEE. Trimming stripped 1 base from V and 0 bases from J, with 14 bases between. CDR3 bases: TGTGCCAGCAGCGTATTTGCGGGATCGAGCTCCTACAATGAGCAGTTCTTC. This sequence encodes CASSVFAGSSSYNEQFF.

This chain uses TRBV5-1 with TRBJ2-7; 7 bases are a match to TRBD1. The CDR3 length is 14 residues. Germline V lookup: CDR1 SGHRS, CDR2 YFSETQ. Trimming cost V 0 bases and J 2 bases; bases outside gene matches: 2. The CDR3 coding sequence is TGCGCCAGCAGCTTGGAGCAGGGGGCCTACGAGCAGTACTTC. Encoded protein: CASSLEQGAYEQYF.

This clone was seen a single time. V and J are TRBV19 and TRBJ1-1; 7 bases are shared with TRBD1. The CDR3 is made up of 15 amino acids. The trim removed 5 bases at V and 4 bases at J, leaving 10 bases unmatched. Germline-derived CDR1 and CDR2 are LNHDA and SQIVND (reference sequence). Here the CDR3 reads CASSAIQGMGTEAFF. The DNA of the CDR3 is TGTGCCAGTAGTGCCATACAGGGGATGGGCACTGAAGCTTTCTTT.